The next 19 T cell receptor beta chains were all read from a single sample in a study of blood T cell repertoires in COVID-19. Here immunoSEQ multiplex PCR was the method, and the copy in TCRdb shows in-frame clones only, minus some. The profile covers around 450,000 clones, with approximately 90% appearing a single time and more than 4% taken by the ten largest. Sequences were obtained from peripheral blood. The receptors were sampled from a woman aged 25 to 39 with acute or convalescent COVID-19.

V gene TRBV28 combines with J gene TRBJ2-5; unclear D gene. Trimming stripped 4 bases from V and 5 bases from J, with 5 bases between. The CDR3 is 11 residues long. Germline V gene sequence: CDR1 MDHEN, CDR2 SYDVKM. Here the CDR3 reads CASSYGETQYF. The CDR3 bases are TGTGCCAGCAGTTACGGGGAGACCCAGTACTTC.

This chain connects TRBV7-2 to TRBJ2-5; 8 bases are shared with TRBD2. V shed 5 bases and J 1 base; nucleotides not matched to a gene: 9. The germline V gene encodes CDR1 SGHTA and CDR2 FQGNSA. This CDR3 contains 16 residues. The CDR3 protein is CASSPRARGVQETQYF. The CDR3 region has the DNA TGTGCCAGCAGCCCCCGAGCGCGGGGGGTCCAAGAGACCCAGTACTTC.

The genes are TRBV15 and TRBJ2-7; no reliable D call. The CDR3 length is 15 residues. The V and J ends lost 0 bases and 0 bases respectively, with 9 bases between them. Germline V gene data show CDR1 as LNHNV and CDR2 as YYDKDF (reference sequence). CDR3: CATSRDVVSSYEQYF. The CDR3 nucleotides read TGTGCCACCAGCAGAGATGTCGTGAGCTCCTACGAGCAGTACTTC.

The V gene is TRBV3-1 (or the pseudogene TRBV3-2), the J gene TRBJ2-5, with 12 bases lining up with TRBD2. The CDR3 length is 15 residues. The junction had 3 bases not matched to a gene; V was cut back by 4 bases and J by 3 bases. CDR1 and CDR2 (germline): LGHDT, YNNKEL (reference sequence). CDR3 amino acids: CASSPRLAGEETQYF. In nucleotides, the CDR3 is TGTGCCAGCAGCCCAAGACTAGCGGGGGAAGAGACCCAGTACTTC.

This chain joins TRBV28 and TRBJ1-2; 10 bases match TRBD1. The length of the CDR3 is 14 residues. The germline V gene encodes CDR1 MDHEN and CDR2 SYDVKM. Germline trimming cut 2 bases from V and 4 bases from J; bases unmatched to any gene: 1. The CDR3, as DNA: TGTGCCAGCAGTTTAGGACAGGGGGTCTATGGCTACACCTTC. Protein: CASSLGQGVYGYTF.

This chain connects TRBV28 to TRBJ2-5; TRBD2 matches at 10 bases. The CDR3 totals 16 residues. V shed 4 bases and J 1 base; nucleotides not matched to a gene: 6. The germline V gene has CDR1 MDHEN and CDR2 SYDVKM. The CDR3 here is CASSSGLADSQETQYF. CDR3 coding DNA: TGTGCCAGCAGTTCCGGACTAGCGGACAGCCAAGAGACCCAGTACTTC.

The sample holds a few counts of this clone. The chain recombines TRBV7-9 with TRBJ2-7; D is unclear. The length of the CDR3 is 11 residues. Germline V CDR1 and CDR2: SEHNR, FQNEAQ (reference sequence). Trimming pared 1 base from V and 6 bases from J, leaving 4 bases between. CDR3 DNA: TGTGCCAGCAGCTTAGATAGCGAGCAGTACTTC. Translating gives CASSLDSEQYF.

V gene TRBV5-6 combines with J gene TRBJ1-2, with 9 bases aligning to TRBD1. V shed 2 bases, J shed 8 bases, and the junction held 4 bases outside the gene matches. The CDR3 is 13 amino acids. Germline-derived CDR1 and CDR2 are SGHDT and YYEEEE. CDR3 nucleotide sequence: TGTGCCAGCAGCTTATGGACAGGGGTCGGCTACACCTTC. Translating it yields CASSLWTGVGYTF.

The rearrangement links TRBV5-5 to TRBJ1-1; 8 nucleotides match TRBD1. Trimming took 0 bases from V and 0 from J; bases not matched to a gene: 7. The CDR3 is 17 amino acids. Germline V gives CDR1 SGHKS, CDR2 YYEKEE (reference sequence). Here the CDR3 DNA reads TGTGCCAGCAGCTTGGGCAGGGGGCTTACTTTGAACACTGAAGCTTTCTTT. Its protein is CASSLGRGLTLNTEAFF.

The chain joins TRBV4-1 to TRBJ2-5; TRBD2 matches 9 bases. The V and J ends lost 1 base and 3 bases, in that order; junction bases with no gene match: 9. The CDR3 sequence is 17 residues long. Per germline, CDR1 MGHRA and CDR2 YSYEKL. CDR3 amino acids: CASSQVFGAGGKETQYF. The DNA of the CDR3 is TGCGCCAGCAGCCAAGTTTTCGGGGCGGGGGGGAAAGAGACCCAGTACTTC.

The CDR3 spells CASSLYSGGSPDTQYF. The CDR3 nucleotides read TGCGCCAGCAGCTTGTATAGCGGGGGGAGCCCAGATACGCAGTATTTT. The chain joins TRBV5-1 to TRBJ2-3; 10 bases line up with TRBD2. V shed 1 base, J shed 4 bases, and the junction held 6 bases outside the gene matches. CDR3 length: 16 amino acids. Germline CDR1 and CDR2: SGHRS and YFSETQ.

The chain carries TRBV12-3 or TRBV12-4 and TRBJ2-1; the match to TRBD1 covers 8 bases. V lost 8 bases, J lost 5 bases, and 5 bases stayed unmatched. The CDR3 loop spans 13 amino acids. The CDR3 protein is CASCSGQDNEQFF. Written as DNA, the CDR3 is TGTGCCAGCTGTTCGGGACAGGACAATGAGCAGTTCTTC.

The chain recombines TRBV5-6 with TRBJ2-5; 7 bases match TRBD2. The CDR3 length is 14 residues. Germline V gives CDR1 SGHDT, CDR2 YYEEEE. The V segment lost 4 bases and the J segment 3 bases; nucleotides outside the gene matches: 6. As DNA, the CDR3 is TGTGCCAGCAGCCGGATACTAGCGAAAGAGACCCAGTACTTC. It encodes CASSRILAKETQYF.

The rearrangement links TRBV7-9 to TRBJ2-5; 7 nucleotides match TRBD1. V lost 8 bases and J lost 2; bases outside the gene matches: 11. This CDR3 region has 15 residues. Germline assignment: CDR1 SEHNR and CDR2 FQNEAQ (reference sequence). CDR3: CASGTGSRGQETQYF. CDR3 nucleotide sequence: TGTGCCAGCGGAACCGGTAGCAGGGGGCAAGAGACCCAGTACTTC.

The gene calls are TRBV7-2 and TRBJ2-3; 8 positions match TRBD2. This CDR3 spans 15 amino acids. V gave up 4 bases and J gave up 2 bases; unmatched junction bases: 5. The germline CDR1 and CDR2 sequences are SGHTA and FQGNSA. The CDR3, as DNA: TGTGCCAGCAGCTATAGCGGGGCATACACAGATACGCAGTATTTT. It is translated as CASSYSGAYTDTQYF.

The DNA for the CDR3 is TGTGCCAGTAGTGAAACGGGACTCCTAAACACCATATATTTT. It yields the protein CASSETGLLNTIYF. The genes are TRBV19 and TRBJ1-3; D might be TRBD1 (5 bases). Germline CDR1 is LNHDA and CDR2 is SQIVND (reference sequence). CDR3 length: 14 residues. Trimming cost V 5 bases and J 6 bases, with 14 bases left between them.

The CDR3 DNA reads TGCGCCAGCAGCCAAGACGGGATGGGCAGCCGAACCTCCTATAATTCACCCCTCCACTTT. Amino acids: CASSQDGMGSRTSYNSPLHF. The chain uses TRBV4-1 and TRBJ1-6; no reliable D call. The CDR3 is made up of 20 amino acids. The ends were cut back, 0 bases at V and 0 bases at J, with 18 bases in the middle. Germline loops: CDR1 MGHRA, CDR2 YSYEKL.

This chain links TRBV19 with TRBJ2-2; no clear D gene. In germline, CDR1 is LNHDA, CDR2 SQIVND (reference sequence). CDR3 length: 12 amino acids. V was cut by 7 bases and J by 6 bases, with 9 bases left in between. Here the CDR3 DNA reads TGTGCCAGTAAACATTCGTCCGGGGAGCTGTTTTTT. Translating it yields CASKHSSGELFF.

The CDR3 DNA reads as TGTGCCAGCAGGGGGGGGACAGGTGGCTACGAGCAGTACTTC. It specifies CASRGGTGGYEQYF. This rearrangement joins TRBV2 to TRBJ2-7; D perhaps matches TRBD1 (8 bases). Germline CDR1 SNHLY, CDR2 FYNNEI. V lost 6 bases, J lost 3 bases, and 15 bases lay in between. The CDR3 spans 14 residues.